This T cell receptor beta chain stems from a study of Ad26.COV2.S vaccination and SARS-CoV-2 variants. Study details: Ad26.COV2.S was injected intramuscularly once or twice, 56 days apart. Study-level results: While placebo recipients had lower spike-specific TCR breadth, vaccine recipients had more. Measurements of TCR breadth and depth may have given underestimates of the total T cell responses.

In germline, CDR1 is SGHNT, CDR2 YYREEE (reference sequence). This CDR3 contains 14 residues. V lost 6 bases and J 4 bases, leaving 13 bases between the germline ends. The treatment was: 19 received Ad26.COV2.S at low or high dose, single or two shots; a few received placebo; per-sample allocation not given. The investigators took samples on day 63 after the first vaccine or placebo injection. Sequenced by immunoSEQ multiplex PCR; TCRdb stores in-frame clones only, minus some. The sample has a few hundred thousand clones; 87% are singletons. As to this clone: Its antigen is still unknown.

V usage is TRBV5-4 and J usage is TRBJ2-2; D is possibly TRBD1 or TRBD2 (5 bases each). The sequence came from a person aged 18-65 years who received the Ad26.COV2.S COVID-19 vaccine or a placebo. The sample here was peripheral blood, taken in a trial of Ad26.COV2.S vaccine versus placebo. In nucleotides, the CDR3 is TGTGCCAGCAAGGAGTCGGGGCGCACCGGGGAGCTGTTTTTT. It specifies CASKESGRTGELFF.